This is a list of T cell receptor beta chains from one sample in a study of cytotoxic CD8 clonotypes in ibrutinib-treated CLL. The data were produced by immunoSEQ multiplex PCR, yet TCRdb's version contains in-frame clones alone and is incomplete. This sample has around 200,000 clones, with 60% to 80% found just once. This material consisted of PBMCs, taken after 12 months of ibrutinib treatment. The receptors come from a human donor with chronic lymphocytic leukemia. CDR3s include the opening cysteine and the closing phenylalanine or tryptophan.

v_call	j_call	cdr3_length	cdr3_aa
TRBV13	TRBJ2-3	11	CASSLVNTQYF
TRBV5-1	TRBJ1-1	13	CASSGQAYTEAFF
TRBV7-9	TRBJ1-6	14	CASSLAGGHSPLHF
TRBV7-7	TRBJ2-2	16	CASSSAAGWNTGELFF
TRBV4-1	TRBJ2-7	21	CASSHLLGGGASPKPSYEQYF
TRBV7-6	TRBJ2-2	13	CASSLFGTGELFF
TRBV5-6	TRBJ1-1	13	CASSLRPNTEAFF
TRBV2	TRBJ2-7	15	CASRAPTSYLDEQYF
TRBV4-1	TRBJ2-1	15	CASSPLAGGRNEQFF
TRBV4-2	TRBJ1-1	15	CASSQDTGPNTEAFF
TRBV19	TRBJ2-6	15	CASSSLSSGANVLTF
TRBV7-3	TRBJ1-5	13	CASSKEPNQPQHF
TRBV5-1	TRBJ2-5	15	CASSFALGQQETQYF
TRBV9	TRBJ1-6	16	CASSVGIRDKNSPLHF
TRBV27	TRBJ2-7	16	CASSLTGTYTSYEQYF
TRBV6-5	TRBJ1-2	13	CASSKQTGAGYTF
TRBV18	TRBJ2-5	15	CASSPPRGVQETQYF
TRBV11-2	TRBJ1-3	15	CASSLVPNSGNTIYF
TRBV20-1	TRBJ2-7	11	CSNQRAYEQYF
TRBV18	TRBJ1-5	15	CASSLNPGWDQPQHF
TRBV6-5	TRBJ2-5	13	CASSYLTSTTQYF
TRBV11-2	TRBJ2-7	15	CASSLDPLSSYEQYF
TRBV7-2	TRBJ2-7	16	CASSLAQAPPAYEQYF
TRBV25-1	TRBJ2-5	12	CASSEYRETQYF
TRBV18	TRBJ1-1	13	CASSPLPGAEAFF
TRBV10-2	TRBJ2-7	13	CASSEPGAYEQYF
TRBV19	TRBJ2-7	12	CASSIRGQLQYF
TRBV7-9	TRBJ2-5	14	CASSGVPAEETQYF
TRBV7-9	TRBJ2-7	17	CASSSGGQGGDPYEQYF
TRBV4-1	TRBJ2-5	15	CASSQVPSAEETQYF
TRBV5-1	TRBJ2-7	18	CASSLEPGQGVGRYEQYF
TRBV29-1	TRBJ2-7	16	CSVEDRGGKSSYEQYF
TRBV10-3	TRBJ2-3	17	CAIRDSGRTGSTDTQYF
TRBV4-1	TRBJ2-7	17	CASSEPGTGTGGYEQYF
TRBV7-2	TRBJ2-3	15	CASSLASGDRDTQYF
TRBV27	TRBJ2-3	18	CASSLSYPGQGSTDTQYF
TRBV18	TRBJ1-1	13	CASSPGQNTEAFF
TRBV5-6	TRBJ2-7	16	CASSSSPGPSGVVQYF
TRBV6-6	TRBJ2-1	14	CASLGTGELVEQFF
TRBV5-1	TRBJ2-1	13	CASSLDRVDEQFF
TRBV11-2	TRBJ2-5	16	CASSLVLDGNQETQYF
TRBV27	TRBJ1-1	13	CASSLYMNTEAFF
TRBV25-1	TRBJ1-4	15	CASSEMDRLNEKLFF
TRBV7-8	TRBJ2-2	19	CASSPRLAGTHRGTGELFF
TRBV10-3	TRBJ2-1	17	CAISGEGRRSSYNEQFF